Sequencing of this TCR beta chain was carried out in a study of OX40 agonist ivuxolimab in advanced cancers. For the study at large: Partial responses were achieved by three patients, of whom one had hepatocellular carcinoma and two had cutaneous melanoma. Study-level findings and limits: Expanded clones belonging to CD8+ T cells outnumbered, on average, those of CD4+.

A remark on this clone: Its matching antigen is unknown.

CDR3 length equals 14 residues. Germline assignment: CDR1 MNHEY and CDR2 SVGAGI. V lost 6 bases and J lost 2, with 13 bases in between. Generated by immunoSEQ multiplex PCR, the TCRdb table keeps only in-frame clones and is missing some. The sample contains about 110,000 clones, approximately 90% of which appear only once. The material sequenced was CD4+ or CD8+ T cells sorted from blood, taken in a trial of the OX40 agonist ivuxolimab. V and J are TRBV6-5 and TRBJ1-2, with a weak D call TRBD1 (6 bases). This receptor was taken from an adult with an advanced solid tumor such as melanoma, head and neck, liver or kidney cancer. CDR3 nucleotide sequence: TGTGCCAGCAGACTACAGGGTCGAAACTATGGCTACACCTTC. Amino acid sequence: CASRLQGRNYGYTF.